This T cell receptor (beta chain) was profiled in a study of beta chain features in type 1 diabetes. The V segment lost 3 bases and the J segment 1 base; nucleotides outside the gene matches: 3. CDR3 length: 14 residues. Germline CDR1 is SGHRS and CDR2 is YFSETQ. This clone was counted only a few times. Its antigen is currently unknown. Other nucleotide sequences from this sample produce the same CDR3. Overall study results and limits: Moderately but significantly shorter TCRB CDR3s were found in Type 1 diabetes patients in all four CD4+ subsets. TCRB repertoires of naive, central memory and Treg cells appeared more similar among patients than among healthy donors.

cDNA synthesis used the whole RNA isolate, giving expressed TCRB sequences. Profiled with immunoSEQ multiplex PCR; TCRdb holds only in-frame clones, not every one. The table records more than 300,000 clones, roughly 8% of them present only once. The J gene is TRBJ1-1, the V gene TRBV5-1; 7 bases map to TRBD1. The sequencing input was central memory CD4+ T cells from blood. This sequence originates from a woman under 30 in good health. The CDR3 sequence is CASSSGQPNTEAFF. Here the CDR3 DNA reads TGCGCCAGCAGCTCGGGACAGCCGAACACTGAAGCTTTCTTT.